Listed below are T cell receptor beta chains from one sample, sequenced in a study of blood T cell repertoires in COVID-19. Produced via immunoSEQ multiplex PCR; TCRdb's table is partial and in-frame only. The table lists over 400,000 clones, just over 85% of them singletons. Sequenced input: peripheral blood. These receptors came from a woman aged 25 to 39 with active or convalescent COVID-19. Each CDR3 is given with its conserved first and last residue. D genes are given only for firm matches. For some rows the clone size is stated as once, few or many, or as a class when expanded; others skip it.

D gene: TRBD1; J gene: TRBJ1-1; clone size: -; V gene: TRBV5-1; CDR3 DNA: TGCGCCAGCAGCTTGTCGTTTCTCCTAAGCGACAGGGGGAACACTGAAGCTTTCTTT; CDR3 protein: CASSLSFLLSDRGNTEAFF
D gene: -; J gene: TRBJ1-3; clone size: -; V gene: TRBV9; CDR3 DNA: TGTGCCAGCAGCGTCGACAGGCGCCCCTCTGGAAACACCATATATTTT; CDR3 protein: CASSVDRRPSGNTIYF
D gene: -; J gene: TRBJ1-1; clone size: -; V gene: TRBV3-1/TRBV3-2; CDR3 DNA: TGTGCCAGCAGCCAACCCCAGGGAGGAAAAAAAGTTTTCTTT; CDR3 protein: CASSQPQGGKKVFF
D gene: -; J gene: TRBJ2-5; clone size: -; V gene: TRBV11-2; CDR3 DNA: TGTGCCAGCAGCATAGGGACTGTCATGAAAGAGACCCAGTACTTC; CDR3 protein: CASSIGTVMKETQYF
D gene: -; J gene: TRBJ2-1; clone size: -; V gene: TRBV27; CDR3 DNA: TGTGCCAGCAGTTCCACTTCCAGCGGGTTTGGCTACAATGAGCAGTTCTTC; CDR3 protein: CASSSTSSGFGYNEQFF
D gene: TRBD1; J gene: TRBJ1-5; clone size: -; V gene: TRBV7-8; CDR3 DNA: TGTGCCAGCAGCTTAGCGGGACAGGATATGTTTGGTAATCAGCCCCAGCATTTT; CDR3 protein: CASSLAGQDMFGNQPQHF
D gene: TRBD1; J gene: TRBJ1-2; clone size: -; V gene: TRBV12-3/TRBV12-4; CDR3 DNA: TGTGCCAGCAGTTTGGCAGGGGGCGATTTCACCTTC; CDR3 protein: CASSLAGGDFTF
D gene: -; J gene: TRBJ1-1; clone size: -; V gene: TRBV4-1; CDR3 DNA: TGCGCCAGCAGCCTAAGCGGCCTCAAAGCTTTCTTT; CDR3 protein: CASSLSGLKAFF
D gene: TRBD1; J gene: TRBJ2-7; clone size: -; V gene: TRBV5-1; CDR3 DNA: TGCGCCAGCAGTCGAGCCGGGACAGGGGACGAGCAGTACTTC; CDR3 protein: CASSRAGTGDEQYF
D gene: -; J gene: TRBJ2-4; clone size: -; V gene: TRBV7-9; CDR3 DNA: TGTGCCAGCAGCCCCTATATTGTAGCCAAAAACATTCAGTACTTC; CDR3 protein: CASSPYIVAKNIQYF
D gene: -; J gene: TRBJ1-2; clone size: -; V gene: TRBV14; CDR3 DNA: TGTGCCAGCAGCCAAGTGGGGGGGTCTGGCTACACCTTC; CDR3 protein: CASSQVGGSGYTF
D gene: TRBD1; J gene: TRBJ1-6; clone size: -; V gene: TRBV28; CDR3 DNA: TGTGCCAGCAGTGGGGGACAGGGAAATAATTCACCCCTCCACTTT; CDR3 protein: CASSGGQGNNSPLHF
D gene: -; J gene: TRBJ2-3; clone size: -; V gene: TRBV20-1; CDR3 DNA: TGCAGTGTTAGTAACGGTCTCGGCACAGATACGCAGTATTTT; CDR3 protein: CSVSNGLGTDTQYF
D gene: -; J gene: TRBJ1-3; clone size: -; V gene: TRBV30; CDR3 DNA: TGTGCCTGGAGCAACGACCGACTCTCTGGAAACACCATATATTTT; CDR3 protein: CAWSNDRLSGNTIYF
D gene: TRBD2; J gene: TRBJ2-3; clone size: -; V gene: TRBV3-1/TRBV3-2; CDR3 DNA: TGTGCCAGCAGCCAAGATGAAGCGGGAGAGCCCGATACGCAGTATTTT; CDR3 protein: CASSQDEAGEPDTQYF
D gene: -; J gene: TRBJ1-2; clone size: -; V gene: TRBV6-4; CDR3 DNA: TGTGCCAGCAGCCCAGACAGGAACTATGGCTACACCTTC; CDR3 protein: CASSPDRNYGYTF
D gene: TRBD2; J gene: TRBJ2-7; clone size: -; V gene: TRBV6-5; CDR3 DNA: TGTGCCAGCAGGGTCGGGACTAGGAGTGATTACGAGCAGTACTTC; CDR3 protein: CASRVGTRSDYEQYF
D gene: TRBD2; J gene: TRBJ2-4; clone size: -; V gene: TRBV2; CDR3 DNA: TGTGCCAGCAGTGAAGCCCAGGAACCGGGACGGCGGGAGAGGGCCAAAAACATTCAGTACTTC; CDR3 protein: CASSEAQEPGRRERAKNIQYF
D gene: TRBD1; J gene: TRBJ1-2; clone size: -; V gene: TRBV5-6; CDR3 DNA: TGTGCCAGCAGCTTGGTCAATTCAGGGGGACCTACTAACTATGGCTACACCTTC; CDR3 protein: CASSLVNSGGPTNYGYTF
D gene: -; J gene: TRBJ2-5; clone size: -; V gene: TRBV2; CDR3 DNA: TGTGCCAGCAGGCCACACGAGACCCAGTACTTC; CDR3 protein: CASRPHETQYF
D gene: TRBD2; J gene: TRBJ2-7; clone size: -; V gene: TRBV28; CDR3 DNA: TGTGCCAGCAGCTTTCGTAGCGGGGGTATCTACGAGCAGTACTTC; CDR3 protein: CASSFRSGGIYEQYF
D gene: -; J gene: TRBJ1-1; clone size: -; V gene: TRBV5-6; CDR3 DNA: TGTGCCAGCAGCTTCTTGACCCAGGTGTATGTGGAAGCTTTCTTT; CDR3 protein: CASSFLTQVYVEAFF
D gene: TRBD1; J gene: TRBJ2-3; clone size: -; V gene: TRBV7-6; CDR3 DNA: TGTGCCAGCAGCTTAGAGGGACAGGGCGGGGGCACAGATACGCAGTATTTT; CDR3 protein: CASSLEGQGGGTDTQYF
D gene: -; J gene: TRBJ1-1; clone size: -; V gene: TRBV2; CDR3 DNA: TGTGCCAGCAGTTACCAGGGGAACACTGAAGCTTTCTTT; CDR3 protein: CASSYQGNTEAFF
D gene: TRBD2; J gene: TRBJ2-3; clone size: -; V gene: TRBV6-1; CDR3 DNA: TGTGCCAGCAGTGATTCGAGCGGGGATCGCACAGATACGCAGTATTTT; CDR3 protein: CASSDSSGDRTDTQYF
D gene: -; J gene: TRBJ1-6; clone size: -; V gene: TRBV6-6; CDR3 DNA: TGTGCCAGCAGGTCGGGGGGAGGGGTATGGTCACCCCTCCACTTT; CDR3 protein: CASRSGGGVWSPLHF
D gene: TRBD2; J gene: TRBJ2-7; clone size: few; V gene: TRBV18; CDR3 DNA: TGTGCCAGCTCACCACCGGGACTAGTCTACGAGCAGTACTTC; CDR3 protein: CASSPPGLVYEQYF
D gene: TRBD1; J gene: TRBJ1-1; clone size: many; V gene: TRBV18; CDR3 DNA: TGTGCCAGCTCACAACAGGACAGGGGTGAGACTGAAGCTTTCTTT; CDR3 protein: CASSQQDRGETEAFF
D gene: -; J gene: TRBJ1-5; clone size: -; V gene: TRBV19; CDR3 DNA: TGTGCCAGTAGTGAAGGACTTAATCTCTATAGCAATCAGCCCCAGCATTTT; CDR3 protein: CASSEGLNLYSNQPQHF
D gene: TRBD1; J gene: TRBJ1-1; clone size: -; V gene: TRBV19; CDR3 DNA: TGTGCCAGTAGTGCCCAAGACAGGGCCGCTGAAGCTTTCTTT; CDR3 protein: CASSAQDRAAEAFF
D gene: TRBD1; J gene: TRBJ1-3; clone size: few; V gene: TRBV19; CDR3 DNA: TGTGCCAGTAGTAGGGACAGGAAATCGGAGGCTGGAAACACCATATATTTT; CDR3 protein: CASSRDRKSEAGNTIYF
D gene: TRBD1; J gene: TRBJ2-1; clone size: -; V gene: TRBV19; CDR3 DNA: TGTGCCAGTGGGACAGGGTGGGACAATGAGCAGTTCTTC; CDR3 protein: CASGTGWDNEQFF
D gene: TRBD1; J gene: TRBJ2-7; clone size: -; V gene: TRBV4-1; CDR3 DNA: TGCGCCAGCAGCCCGGGACAGGGAAAAAACGAGCAGTACTTC; CDR3 protein: CASSPGQGKNEQYF
D gene: TRBD1; J gene: TRBJ2-1; clone size: -; V gene: TRBV11-2; CDR3 DNA: TGTGCCAGCAGCCCCTCTTCTGGGACAGGGATAGGTGAGCAGTTCTTC; CDR3 protein: CASSPSSGTGIGEQFF
D gene: -; J gene: TRBJ1-5; clone size: -; V gene: TRBV11-1; CDR3 DNA: TGTGCCAGCAGCCCTACGGGGAATCAGCCCCAGCATTTT; CDR3 protein: CASSPTGNQPQHF
D gene: -; J gene: TRBJ1-3; clone size: -; V gene: TRBV6-5; CDR3 DNA: TGTGCCAGCGCACAGGACGGGAGCTCTGGAAACACCATATATTTT; CDR3 protein: CASAQDGSSGNTIYF
D gene: -; J gene: TRBJ2-5; clone size: -; V gene: TRBV30; CDR3 DNA: TGTGCCTGGAACCGGGAGCAAGAGACCCAGTACTTC; CDR3 protein: CAWNREQETQYF